This T cell receptor beta chain derives from a study of T cells in pancreatic ductal adenocarcinoma. Profiling relied on immunoSEQ multiplex PCR, and the TCRdb table lists in-frame clones only, not all of them. The profile shows about 97,000 clones, roughly 95% of them singletons. Surgery without prior neoadjuvant therapy was the treatment of the selected pancreatic ductal adenocarcinoma patients. The CDR3 is 13 amino acids. Germline CDR1 is MDHEN and CDR2 is SYDVKM. V was pared by 8 bases and J by 8 bases, with 18 bases between. The chain uses TRBV28 and TRBJ1-2, with D maybe TRBD1 (5 bases). The sequenced sample consisted of PBMCs. This sequence originates from a human donor with pancreatic ductal adenocarcinoma. This CDR3 is CASGQGFARGYTF. CDR3 bases: TGTGCCAGCGGACAAGGTTTTGCACGAGGCTACACCTTC.